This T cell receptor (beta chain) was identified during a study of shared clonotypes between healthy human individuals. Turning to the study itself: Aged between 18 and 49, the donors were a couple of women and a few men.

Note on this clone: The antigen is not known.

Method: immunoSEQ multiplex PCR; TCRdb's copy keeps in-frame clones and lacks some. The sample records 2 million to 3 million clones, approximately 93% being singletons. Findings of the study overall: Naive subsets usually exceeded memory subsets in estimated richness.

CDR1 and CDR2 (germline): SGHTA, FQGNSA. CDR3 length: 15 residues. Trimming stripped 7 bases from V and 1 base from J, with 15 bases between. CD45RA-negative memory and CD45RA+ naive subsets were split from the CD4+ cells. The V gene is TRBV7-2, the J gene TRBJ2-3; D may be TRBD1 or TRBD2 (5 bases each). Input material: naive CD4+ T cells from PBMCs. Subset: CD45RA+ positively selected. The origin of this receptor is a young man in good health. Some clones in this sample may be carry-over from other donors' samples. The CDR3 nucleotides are TGTGCCAGCACCCGTATTGGGGGAGGCACAGATACGCAGTATTTT. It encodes CASTRIGGGTDTQYF.